A single sample is the source of the 4 T cell receptor beta chains below, sequenced in a study of T-cell reconstitution after alpha-beta-depleted transplantation in children. Unique molecular identifiers were incorporated into the prepared TCRbeta library. MiXCR, applied by TCRdb to the PCR reads, yields one record per CDR3 protein. The table includes about 600,000 distinct CDR3 sequences, under 15% detected once. Sequenced material: PBMCs, mostly from graft donor cells, taken 360 days after TCRalphabeta/CD19-depleted stem cell transplant. The receptors derive from a male patient between 10 and 17 years old who had a stem cell transplant for acute myeloid leukemia, so the T cells may come from the graft donor.

This clonotype was recorded many times. J is TRBJ2-7 and V is TRBV6-5, with D unclear. In germline, CDR1 is MNHEY, CDR2 SVGAGI. This CDR3 is 13 amino acids long. V was clipped by 0 bases and J by 6 bases, with 9 bases between them. CDR3 amino acids: CASSYSGLLEQYF. The CDR3 region has the DNA TGTGCCAGCAGTTACTCCGGGCTCCTCGAGCAGTACTTC.

The chain is built from TRBV7-2 and TRBJ2-1, with TRBD1 as a possible D gene (6 bases). Trimming shortened V by 4 bases and J by 7 bases, and 11 bases separated the two germline ends. Germline V CDR1 and CDR2: SGHTA, FQGNSA. This CDR3 has 13 amino acids. The CDR3 loop reads CASSYRRGNEQFF. The CDR3 DNA is TGTGCCAGCAGCTACCGTAGGGGGAATGAGCAGTTCTTC.

There are a few counts of this clonotype. The DNA for the CDR3 is TGTGCCAGCAGCCCTTCTACCGGCGGGTTCTACCCCTACGAGCAGTACTTC. It is translated as CASSPSTGGFYPYEQYF. The chain uses TRBV7-2 and TRBJ2-7, with D possibly matching TRBD2 (5 bases). Germline loops: CDR1 SGHTA, CDR2 FQGNSA. The CDR3 has 17 residues. Trimming cost V 5 bases and J 2 bases, with 22 bases left between them.

V usage is TRBV5-1 and J usage is TRBJ2-7; 7 bases align to TRBD2. Germline assignment: CDR1 SGHRS and CDR2 YFSETQ. This CDR3 is built from 13 residues. V lost 2 bases to trimming and J lost 6 bases; unmatched junction nucleotides: 5. Written as DNA, the CDR3 is TGCGCCAGCAGCTTTGATGGGGAGGGCGAGCAGTACTTC. It yields the protein CASSFDGEGEQYF.